These T cell receptor beta chains were read from a single sample in a study of blood T cell repertoires in COVID-19. The protocol was immunoSEQ multiplex PCR, while the TCRdb copy is restricted to in-frame clones and leaves out a portion. The profile shows roughly 370,000 clones, 87% of them singletons. Sequenced sample: PBMCs or T cells enriched from blood (not recorded which). These receptors were collected from a woman aged 50 to 65 who had recovered from COVID-19. CDR3s leave out the opening cysteine and the closing phenylalanine or tryptophan.

CDR3aa: ASSERGGDAEAF; j_gene: TRBJ1-1; v_gene: TRBV6-1
CDR3aa: ASSIDERGPLD; j_gene: TRBJ1-5; v_gene: TRBV19
CDR3aa: ASTGQGLVGELF; j_gene: TRBJ2-2; v_gene: TRBV2
CDR3aa: ASSFRDTLSYEQY; j_gene: TRBJ2-7; v_gene: TRBV9
CDR3aa: ASSQDFGGPEQY; j_gene: TRBJ2-7; v_gene: TRBV14
CDR3aa: ASRYLQGQGVSYEQY; j_gene: TRBJ2-7; v_gene: TRBV2
CDR3aa: ASSRQGPATNEKLF; j_gene: TRBJ1-4; v_gene: TRBV4-2
CDR3aa: ASSQELSLTSLSSYNEQF; j_gene: TRBJ2-1; v_gene: TRBV4-3
CDR3aa: ASSERGGLDSYNEQF; j_gene: TRBJ2-1; v_gene: TRBV2
CDR3aa: ASSLIASGGARNEQF; j_gene: TRBJ2-1; v_gene: TRBV7-2
CDR3aa: ASSVDAGQGVDEQY; j_gene: TRBJ2-7; v_gene: TRBV9
CDR3aa: ASSLGQANIYYGYT; j_gene: TRBJ1-2; v_gene: TRBV5-4
CDR3aa: ATSATGYEQY; j_gene: TRBJ2-7; v_gene: TRBV15
CDR3aa: ASSQDPRGGKAEKLF; j_gene: TRBJ1-4; v_gene: TRBV4-3
CDR3aa: ASSQVLDSGVRTDTQY; j_gene: TRBJ2-3; v_gene: TRBV4-1
CDR3aa: ANGGGGEQF; j_gene: TRBJ2-1; v_gene: TRBV10-3
CDR3aa: ASSPGTGGDRPF; j_gene: TRBJ1-1; v_gene: TRBV5-1
CDR3aa: ASSTTGVWYTIY; j_gene: TRBJ1-3; v_gene: TRBV19
CDR3aa: ATSDLGGEQY; j_gene: TRBJ2-7; v_gene: TRBV24-1
CDR3aa: ASSGDRAKGTDTQY; j_gene: TRBJ2-3; v_gene: TRBV6-2/TRBV6-3
CDR3aa: ASSYSSRGSGNTIY; j_gene: TRBJ1-3; v_gene: TRBV6-5
CDR3aa: ASSQSSRTEAF; j_gene: TRBJ1-1; v_gene: TRBV19
CDR3aa: ASSGGGYVKNIQY; j_gene: TRBJ2-4; v_gene: TRBV27
CDR3aa: ASSSTGFGYT; j_gene: TRBJ1-2; v_gene: TRBV6-2/TRBV6-3
CDR3aa: ASSFSDNTNEQF; j_gene: TRBJ2-1; v_gene: TRBV5-1
CDR3aa: ASSLRGRDYYNTGELF; j_gene: TRBJ2-2; v_gene: TRBV27
CDR3aa: ASSLLENSNGIQY; j_gene: TRBJ2-4; v_gene: TRBV28
CDR3aa: ASSGSTEAF; j_gene: TRBJ1-1; v_gene: TRBV5-1
CDR3aa: ASSFRDTGELF; j_gene: TRBJ2-2; v_gene: TRBV5-1
CDR3aa: ASSQGAGTGVSYGYT; j_gene: TRBJ1-2; v_gene: TRBV4-3
CDR3aa: ATSVSGDTGELF; j_gene: TRBJ2-2; v_gene: TRBV24-1
CDR3aa: ASSPDRRKTYGYT; j_gene: TRBJ1-2; v_gene: TRBV5-1
CDR3aa: ASTKTGGGSSYNEQF; j_gene: TRBJ2-1; v_gene: TRBV19
CDR3aa: AISGDRPIGNTIY; j_gene: TRBJ1-3; v_gene: TRBV10-3
CDR3aa: ASRKTISRATEAF; j_gene: TRBJ1-1; v_gene: TRBV6-5
CDR3aa: ASSQVRGLNTGELF; j_gene: TRBJ2-2; v_gene: TRBV14
CDR3aa: ASSNGLLTGELF; j_gene: TRBJ2-2; v_gene: TRBV27